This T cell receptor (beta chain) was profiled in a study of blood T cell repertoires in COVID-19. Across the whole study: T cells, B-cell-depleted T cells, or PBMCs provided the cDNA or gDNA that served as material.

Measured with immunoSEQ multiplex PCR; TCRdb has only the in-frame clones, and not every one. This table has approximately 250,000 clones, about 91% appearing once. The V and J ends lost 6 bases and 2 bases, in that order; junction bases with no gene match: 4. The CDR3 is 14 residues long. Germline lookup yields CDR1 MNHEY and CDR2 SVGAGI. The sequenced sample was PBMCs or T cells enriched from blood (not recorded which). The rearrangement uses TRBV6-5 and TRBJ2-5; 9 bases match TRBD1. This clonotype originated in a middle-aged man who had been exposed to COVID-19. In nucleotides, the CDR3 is TGTGCCAGCAGAGAGACAGGGGGACAAGAGACCCAGTACTTC. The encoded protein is CASRETGGQETQYF.